The sequence of this TCR beta chain was determined in a study of shared clonotypes between healthy human individuals. As for the study in general: Participating donors consisted of two women and a few men aged 18 to 49.

Germline-derived CDR1 and CDR2 are SGHRS and YFSETQ. The CDR3 extends over 14 amino acids. V lost 4 bases, J lost 3 bases, and 14 bases lay in between. Healthy adults negative for HIV, lacking recent acute infections or vaccinations, served as donors. CD4+ cells were split into CD45RA+ naive and CD45RA-negative memory subsets. Splitting of each subset's genomic DNA was done evenly across several immunoSEQ plates. The method was immunoSEQ multiplex PCR; TCRdb's version includes in-frame clones alone and lacks a portion of them. Of roughly 2.4 million clones listed, approximately 94% are singletons. The receptor comes from a man aged 18 to 29 in good health. The specimen sequenced was naive CD4+ T cells sorted from blood. Noted subset: CD45RA+ positively selected. The rearrangement uses TRBV5-1 and TRBJ2-7, with a weak D call TRBD1 (5 bases). CDR3 loop: CASSQQSGNYEQYF. The CDR3 DNA follows: TGCGCCAGCAGCCAACAATCAGGGAACTACGAGCAGTACTTC.